This entry lists 10 T cell receptor beta chains sequenced from one sample in a study of blood T cells in healthy people across ages. For the second PCR, which ran for roughly 6 to 11 cycles, a sample-barcoded 5' primer and a J-beta primer mix were used. Via MiXCR, TCRdb re-called the 5' RACE reads, giving one row per CDR3 protein. Among around 1,000,000 distinct CDR3 sequences listed, more than 30% were seen once. What was sequenced was blood. These receptors were taken from a young man in good health.

This clonotype was seen a few times. The V gene is TRBV6-6, the J gene TRBJ1-1; D is unclear. Germline V gene data show CDR1 as MNHNY and CDR2 as SVGAGI (reference sequence). The CDR3 length is 13 residues. V lost 5 bases to trimming and J lost 1 base, with 8 bases between them. CDR3 loop: CASSTTANTEAFF. In DNA, the CDR3 is TGTGCCAGCAGTACAACTGCGAACACTGAAGCTTTCTTT.

This clonotype was counted only a few times. The chain has TRBV12-3 or TRBV12-4 and TRBJ2-1; 8 nucleotides match TRBD1. The V segment lost 0 bases and the J segment 2 bases; nucleotides outside the gene matches: 0. The CDR3 is 15 amino acids. The CDR3: CASSLADRAYNEQFF. For the CDR3, the DNA is TGTGCCAGCAGTTTAGCGGACAGGGCCTACAATGAGCAGTTCTTC.

The chain couples TRBV6-2 or TRBV6-3 to TRBJ2-7; no clear D gene. The J call may not be correct, given that the DNA end is closer to TRBJ2-5. This CDR3 spans 12 amino acids. Germline CDR1 and CDR2: MNHEY and SVGEGT. CDR3 loop: CAISPPRETQYF. DNA of the CDR3: TGTGCCATCAGCCCACCCCGAGAGACCCAGTACTTC.

The rearrangement uses TRBV20-1 and TRBJ1-4, with 7 bases matching TRBD1. Germline V gene data show CDR1 as DFQATT and CDR2 as SNEGSKA (reference sequence). The CDR3 covers 14 residues. V lost 2 bases and J lost 8; bases outside the gene matches: 8. The CDR3 nucleotides are TGCAGTGCTAGAAAAACAGGAGGGGGCGAAAAACTGTTTTTT. Its protein is CSARKTGGGEKLFF.

This clonotype was found a few times. V gene TRBV7-2 combines with J gene TRBJ2-3; perhaps TRBD1 as D (5 bases). Germline V gives CDR1 SGHTA, CDR2 FQGNSA. The CDR3 has 13 amino acids. V was clipped by 5 bases and J by 3 bases, with 9 bases between them. The CDR3 sequence: CASSPQATDTQYF. In nucleotides, the CDR3 is TGTGCCAGCAGCCCACAGGCTACAGATACGCAGTATTTT. The variable domain in full, completed from reference TRBV7-2 and TRBJ2-3, reads GAGVSQSPSNKVTEKGKDVELRCDPISGHTALYWYRQSLGQGLEFLIYFQGNSAPDKSGLPSDRFSAERTGGSVSTLTIQRTQQEDSAVYLCASSPQATDTQYFGPGTRLTVL.

The rearrangement links TRBV12-5 to TRBJ1-2, with 7 nucleotides matching TRBD1. Germline CDR1 and CDR2: LGHNT and FRNRAP. The CDR3 totals 16 residues. V was clipped by 4 bases and J by 2 bases; unmatched bases: 10. As DNA, the CDR3 is TGTGCTAGTGGTTGGGTACTCAGGGGGAAGAACTATGGCTACACCTTC. It translates to CASGWVLRGKNYGYTF.

The CDR3 loop reads CASSPGVPSPVLTF. The CDR3 DNA is TGTGCCAGCAGCCCCGGGGTTCCCTCCCCCGTCCTGACTTTC. The chain is built from TRBV9 and TRBJ2-6, with D possibly matching TRBD2 (5 bases). V lost 4 bases and J lost 12, with 17 bases in between. CDR1 is SGDLS and CDR2 is YYNGEE in the germline V gene. This CDR3 spans 14 amino acids.

A few counts support this clonotype. V gene TRBV3-1 combines with J gene TRBJ2-4; D possibly corresponds to TRBD1 (6 bases). V was trimmed by 8 bases and J by 3 bases, leaving 14 bases between them. The CDR3 extends over 14 amino acids. The germline CDR1 and CDR2 sequences are LGHDT and YNNKEL (reference sequence). The CDR3 DNA reads as TGTGCCAGCGGGACACGGACAGTCAAAAACATTCAGTACTTC. Translating gives CASGTRTVKNIQYF.

The chain links TRBV5-1 to TRBJ2-5; 7 bases map to TRBD1. V was pared by 4 bases and J by 0 bases, with 3 bases of the junction left unmatched. CDR1 and CDR2 from the germline V gene are SGHRS and YFSETQ. This CDR3 comprises 14 residues. CDR3 protein: CASSIQGYQETQYF. The DNA for the CDR3 is TGCGCCAGCAGCATACAGGGGTACCAAGAGACCCAGTACTTC. Complete variable domain (other parts from reference TRBV5-1 and TRBJ2-5): KAGVTQTPRYLIKTRGQQVTLSCSPISGHRSVSWYQQTPGQGLQFLFEYFSETQRNKGNFPGRFSGRQFSNSRSEMNVSTLELGDSALYLCASSIQGYQETQYFGPGTRLLVL.

A few counts support this clonotype. The rearrangement uses TRBV20-1 and TRBJ1-5, with TRBD1 identical over 7 bases. This CDR3 has 14 residues. Trimming removed 6 bases from V and 4 bases from J; junction bases left unmatched: 9. The germline CDR1 and CDR2 sequences are DFQATT and SNEGSKA (reference sequence). The CDR3 nucleotides are TGCAGTGCACCCGACAGGGTGCGGAATCAGCCCCAGCATTTT. Its protein is CSAPDRVRNQPQHF.